This T cell receptor beta chain was identified during a study of T cell responses to AZD1222 COVID-19 vaccine. Generated by immunoSEQ multiplex PCR, the TCRdb table keeps only in-frame clones and is missing some. The sample has about 140,000 clones, roughly nine tenths seen once. General study findings and limits: Mostly white British, mostly female donors; authors suggested clonal diversity may be underestimated.

On this clone: No antigen is known for it. The CDR3 does not end in the conserved phenylalanine or tryptophan, so this is likely a read error. The limits of the CDR3 on the DNA are not certain, so only TCRdb's listed CDR3 is given.

The sample consisted of peripheral blood, taken 28 days after the second dose of the MenACWY control vaccine. This clonotype was sampled from an adult who received the MenACWY meningococcal vaccine as a control.

Here the CDR3 reads CAWSDKGLAGGL. The chain employs TRBV30 and TRBJ2-7; TRBD2 is the table's D call, not checked against the DNA. The CDR3 spans 12 amino acids, including both terminal residues. Per the germline V gene, CDR1 is GTSNPN and CDR2 is SVGIG (reference sequence).